Following are 7 T cell receptor beta chains from one sample sequenced in a study of blood T cell repertoires in COVID-19. The protocol was immunoSEQ multiplex PCR, while the TCRdb copy is restricted to in-frame clones and leaves out a portion. Of 300,000 to 350,000 clones listed, 70% to 90% were seen once; the top ten hold roughly 2%. The sample was PBMCs or T cells enriched from blood (not recorded which). The source of these receptors is a man aged 30 to 39 who had recovered from COVID-19.

V is TRBV10-3 and J is TRBJ1-3, with 11 bases matching TRBD1. The CDR3 loop spans 16 amino acids. The trim removed 4 bases at V and 6 bases at J, leaving 8 bases unmatched. From germline, CDR1 is ENHRY and CDR2 SYGVKD. The CDR3 loop reads CAISVGGQGAKNTIYF. The CDR3 nucleotides read TGTGCCATCAGTGTGGGCGGACAGGGGGCAAAAAACACCATATATTTT.

V usage is TRBV11-2 and J usage is TRBJ1-1; no clear D gene. V was cut by 5 bases and J by 1 base, with 8 bases left in between. The germline gives CDR1 SGHAT, CDR2 FQNNGV. The CDR3 sequence is 13 residues long. The CDR3, as DNA: TGTGCCAGCAGCATATACGGGAACACTGAAGCTTTCTTT. This encodes CASSIYGNTEAFF.

This clone appeared once. The chain uses TRBV5-1 and TRBJ2-7; 9 bases are shared with TRBD1. Trimming took 0 bases from V and 4 from J; bases not matched to a gene: 8. This CDR3 is built from 16 residues. CDR1 and CDR2 from the germline V gene are SGHRS and YFSETQ. The chain's CDR3 is CASSLARDREKYEQYF. In DNA form, the CDR3 reads TGCGCCAGCAGCTTGGCCCGGGACAGGGAGAAATACGAGCAGTACTTC.

J is TRBJ2-7 and V is TRBV4-1; 10 bases line up with TRBD1. Germline values: CDR1 MGHRA, CDR2 YSYEKL. The trim removed 4 bases at V and 3 bases at J, leaving 12 bases unmatched. The CDR3 runs 17 residues. CDR3 protein: CASSLRLTGTGVYEQYF. DNA for the CDR3: TGCGCCAGCAGCCTACGCCTTACCGGGACAGGGGTCTACGAGCAGTACTTC.

This clone was seen a single time. The V gene is TRBV7-2, the J gene TRBJ1-4; 7 nucleotides match TRBD1. Losses at the gene ends were 5 bases for V and 7 bases for J; bases not matched to a gene: 7. The CDR3 runs 14 residues. Germline loops: CDR1 SGHTA, CDR2 FQGNSA. The CDR3 reads CASSLNRGGEKLFF. In DNA form, the CDR3 reads TGTGCCAGCAGCCTTAACAGGGGTGGTGAAAAACTGTTTTTT.

The chain links TRBV30 to TRBJ1-2; D is uncertain. This CDR3 spans 12 amino acids. Germline values: CDR1 GTSNPN, CDR2 SVGIG (reference sequence). V lost 2 bases and J 6 bases, leaving 10 bases between the germline ends. Written as DNA, the CDR3 is TGTGCCTGGAGTCGCAGGTTGGATGGCTACACCTTC. Its translation: CAWSRRLDGYTF.

The CDR3 DNA reads as TGTGCCAGCAGCTTGCGGCGACAGGATGCTAGCACAGATACGCAGTATTTT. Translated, it gives CASSLRRQDASTDTQYF. The V and J genes are TRBV6-2 or TRBV6-3 and TRBJ2-3; tentative D call: TRBD1 (6 bases). The CDR3 spans 17 residues. Trimming shortened V by 6 bases and J by 0 bases, and 19 bases separated the two germline ends. Germline CDR1 reads MNHEY; CDR2 reads SVGEGT.